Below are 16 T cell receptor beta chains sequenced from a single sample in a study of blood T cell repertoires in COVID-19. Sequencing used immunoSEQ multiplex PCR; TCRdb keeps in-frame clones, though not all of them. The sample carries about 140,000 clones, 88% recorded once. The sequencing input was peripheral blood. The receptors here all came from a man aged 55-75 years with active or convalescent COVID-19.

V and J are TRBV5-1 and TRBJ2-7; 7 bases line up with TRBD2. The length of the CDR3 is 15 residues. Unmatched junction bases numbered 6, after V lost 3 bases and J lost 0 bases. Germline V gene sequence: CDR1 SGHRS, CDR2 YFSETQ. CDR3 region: CASSSYGGSSYEQYF. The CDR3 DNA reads TGCGCCAGCAGCTCTTACGGGGGGAGCTCCTACGAGCAGTACTTC.

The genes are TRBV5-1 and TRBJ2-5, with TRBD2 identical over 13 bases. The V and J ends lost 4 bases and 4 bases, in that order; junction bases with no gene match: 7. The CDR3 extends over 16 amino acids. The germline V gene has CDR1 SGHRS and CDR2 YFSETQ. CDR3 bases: TGCGCCAGCAGCAGGGGACTAGCGGGATCTTTAGAGACCCAGTACTTC. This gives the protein CASSRGLAGSLETQYF.

The CDR3: CASSSTTGGMASNQPQHF. The CDR3, as DNA: TGTGCCAGCAGTTCCACTACAGGGGGGATGGCAAGCAATCAGCCCCAGCATTTT. This chain links TRBV6-2 or TRBV6-3 with TRBJ1-5, with 8 bases fitting TRBD1. Germline CDR1 and CDR2: MNHEY and SVGEGT. V lost 4 bases, J lost 1 base, and 12 bases stayed unmatched. The CDR3 loop spans 18 amino acids.

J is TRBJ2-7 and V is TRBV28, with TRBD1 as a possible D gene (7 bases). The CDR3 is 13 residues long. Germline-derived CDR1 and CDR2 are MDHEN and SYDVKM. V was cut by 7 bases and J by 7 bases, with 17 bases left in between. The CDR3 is CASTPGGFPEQYF. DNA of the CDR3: TGTGCCAGCACCCCAGGGGGGTTCCCTGAGCAGTACTTC. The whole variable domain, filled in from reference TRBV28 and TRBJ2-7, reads DVKVTQSSRYLVKRTGEKVFLECVQDMDHENMFWYRQDPGLGLRLIYFSYDVKMKEKGDIPEGYSVSREKKERFSLILESASTNQTSMYLCASTPGGFPEQYFGPGTRLTVT.

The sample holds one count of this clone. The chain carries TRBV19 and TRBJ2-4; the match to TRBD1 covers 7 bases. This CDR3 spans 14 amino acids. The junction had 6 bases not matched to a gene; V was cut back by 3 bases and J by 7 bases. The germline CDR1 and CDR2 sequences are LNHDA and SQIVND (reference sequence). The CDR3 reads CASSIKGAPNIQYF. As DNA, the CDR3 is TGTGCCAGTAGTATCAAGGGGGCGCCGAACATTCAGTACTTC.

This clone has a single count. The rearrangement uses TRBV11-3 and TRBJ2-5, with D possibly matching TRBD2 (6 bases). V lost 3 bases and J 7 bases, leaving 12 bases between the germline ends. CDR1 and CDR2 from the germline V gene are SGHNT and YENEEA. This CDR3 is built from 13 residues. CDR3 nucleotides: TGTGCCAGCAGCTTTAGTCCAGCGGGGACCCAGTACTTC. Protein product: CASSFSPAGTQYF. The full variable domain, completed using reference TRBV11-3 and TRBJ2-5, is EAGVVQSPRYKIIEKKQPVAFWCNPISGHNTLYWYLQNLGQGPELLIRYENEEAVDDSQLPKDRFSAERLKGVDSTLKIQPAELGDSAVYLCASSFSPAGTQYFGPGTRLLVL.

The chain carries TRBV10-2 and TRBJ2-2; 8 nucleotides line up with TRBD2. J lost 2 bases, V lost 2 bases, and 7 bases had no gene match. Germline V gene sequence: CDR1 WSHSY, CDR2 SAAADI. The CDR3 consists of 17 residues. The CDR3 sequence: CASSEINREGNTGELFF. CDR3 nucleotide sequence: TGCGCCAGCAGTGAGATCAACCGGGAGGGTAACACCGGGGAGCTGTTTTTT.

CDR3 in DNA: TGTGCCAGCAGCAAGGACAGGGGGTCCTACAATGAGCAGTTCTTC. Its translation is CASSKDRGSYNEQFF. The chain has TRBV5-4 and TRBJ2-1; TRBD1 aligns across 10 bases. V was clipped by 4 bases and J by 1 base; unmatched bases: 2. CDR3 length equals 15 residues. Germline CDR1 is SGHNT and CDR2 is YYREEE (reference sequence).

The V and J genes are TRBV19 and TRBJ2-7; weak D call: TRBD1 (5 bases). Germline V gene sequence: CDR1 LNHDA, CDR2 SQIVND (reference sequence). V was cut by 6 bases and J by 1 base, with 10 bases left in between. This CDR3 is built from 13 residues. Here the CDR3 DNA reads TGTGCCAGTAGCCACAGGAGATCCTACGAGCAGTACTTC. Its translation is CASSHRRSYEQYF.

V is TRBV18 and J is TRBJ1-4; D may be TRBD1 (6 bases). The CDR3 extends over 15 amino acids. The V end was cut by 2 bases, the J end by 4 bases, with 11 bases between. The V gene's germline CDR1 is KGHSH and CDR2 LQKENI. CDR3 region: CASSPVGQHNEKLFF. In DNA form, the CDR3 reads TGTGCCAGCTCACCAGTTGGACAGCATAATGAAAAACTGTTTTTT.

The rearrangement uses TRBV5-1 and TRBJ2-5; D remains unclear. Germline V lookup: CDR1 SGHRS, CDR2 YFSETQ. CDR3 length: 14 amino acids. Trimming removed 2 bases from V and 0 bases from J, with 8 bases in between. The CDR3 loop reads CASSFGAYQETQYF. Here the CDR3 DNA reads TGCGCCAGCAGCTTCGGAGCGTACCAAGAGACCCAGTACTTC. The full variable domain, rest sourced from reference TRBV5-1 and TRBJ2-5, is KAGVTQTPRYLIKTRGQQVTLSCSPISGHRSVSWYQQTPGQGLQFLFEYFSETQRNKGNFPGRFSGRQFSNSRSEMNVSTLELGDSALYLCASSFGAYQETQYFGPGTRLLVL.

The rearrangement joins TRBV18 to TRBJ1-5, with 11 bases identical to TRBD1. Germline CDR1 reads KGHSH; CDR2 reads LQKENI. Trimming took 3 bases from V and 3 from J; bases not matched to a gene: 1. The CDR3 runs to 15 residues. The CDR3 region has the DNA TGTGCCAGCTCACCGGACAGGGGGCTCAATCAGCCCCAGCATTTT. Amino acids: CASSPDRGLNQPQHF.

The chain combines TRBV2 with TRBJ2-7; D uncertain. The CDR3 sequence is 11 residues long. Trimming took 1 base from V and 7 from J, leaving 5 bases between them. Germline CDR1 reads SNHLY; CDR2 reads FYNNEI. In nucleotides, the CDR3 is TGTGCCAGCAGTGAAGTACGGGAGCAGTACTTC. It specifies CASSEVREQYF. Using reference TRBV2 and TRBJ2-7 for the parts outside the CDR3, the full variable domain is EPEVTQTPSHQVTQMGQEVILRCVPISNHLYFYWYRQILGQKVEFLVSFYNNEISEKSEIFDDQFSVERPDGSNFTLKIRSTKLEDSAMYFCASSEVREQYFGPGTRLTVT.

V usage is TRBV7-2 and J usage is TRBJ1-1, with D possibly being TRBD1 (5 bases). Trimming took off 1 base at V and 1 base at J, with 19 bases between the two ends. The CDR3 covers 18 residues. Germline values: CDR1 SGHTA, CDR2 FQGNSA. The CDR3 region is CASSLGAGVGTRNTEAFF. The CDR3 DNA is TGTGCCAGCAGCTTAGGGGCGGGGGTTGGCACGAGGAACACTGAAGCTTTCTTT.

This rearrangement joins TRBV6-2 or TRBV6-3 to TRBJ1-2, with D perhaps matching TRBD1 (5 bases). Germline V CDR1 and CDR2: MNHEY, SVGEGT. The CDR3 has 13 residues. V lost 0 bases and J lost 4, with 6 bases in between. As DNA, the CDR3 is TGTGCCAGCAGTTACTCGGGACTCTATGGCTACACCTTC. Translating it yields CASSYSGLYGYTF.

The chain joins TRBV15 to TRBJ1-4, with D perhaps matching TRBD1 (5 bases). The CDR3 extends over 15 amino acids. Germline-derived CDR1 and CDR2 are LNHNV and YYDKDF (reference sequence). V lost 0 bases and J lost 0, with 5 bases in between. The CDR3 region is CATSRDRATNEKLFF. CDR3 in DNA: TGTGCCACCAGCAGAGACAGGGCAACTAATGAAAAACTGTTTTTT.